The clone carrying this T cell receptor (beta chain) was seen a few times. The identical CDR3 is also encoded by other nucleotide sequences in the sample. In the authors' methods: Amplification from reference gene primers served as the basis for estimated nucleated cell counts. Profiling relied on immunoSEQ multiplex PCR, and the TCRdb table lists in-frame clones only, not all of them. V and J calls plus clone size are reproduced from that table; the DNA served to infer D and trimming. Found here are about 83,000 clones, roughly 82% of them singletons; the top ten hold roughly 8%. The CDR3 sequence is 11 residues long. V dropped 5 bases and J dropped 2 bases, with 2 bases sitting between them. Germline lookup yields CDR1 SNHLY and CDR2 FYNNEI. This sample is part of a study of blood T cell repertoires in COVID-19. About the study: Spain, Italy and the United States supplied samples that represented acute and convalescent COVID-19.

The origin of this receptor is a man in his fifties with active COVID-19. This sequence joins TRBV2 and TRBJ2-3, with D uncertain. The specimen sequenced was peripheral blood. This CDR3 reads CASSYTDTQYF. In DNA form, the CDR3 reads TGTGCCAGCAGTTACACAGATACGCAGTATTTT.